This TCR beta chain was obtained from a study of Ad26.COV2.S vaccination and SARS-CoV-2 variants. Germline CDR1 and CDR2: ENHRY and SYGVKD. This CDR3 comprises 14 residues. Trimming took off 5 bases at V and 1 base at J, with 8 bases between the two ends. Treatment indicated: some 19 received Ad26.COV2.S at low or high dose, single or two shots; roughly five received placebo; per-sample allocation not given. The samples date from day 63 after the first vaccine or placebo injection. Profiled with immunoSEQ multiplex PCR; TCRdb holds only in-frame clones, not every one. This sample yields more than 350,000 clones, of which around nine tenths are seen a single time; 9% to 15% belongs to the top ten.

This clonotype originated in a person between 18 and 65 years old who received the Ad26.COV2.S COVID-19 vaccine or a placebo. The chain recombines TRBV10-3 with TRBJ2-2; unclear D gene. The starting material was peripheral blood, obtained in a trial of Ad26.COV2.S vaccine versus placebo. The CDR3 DNA follows: TGTGCCATCAGTTTTGAAAGGAACACCGGGGAGCTGTTTTTT. This encodes CAISFERNTGELFF.